This T cell receptor beta chain comes out of a study of T cell responses to AZD1222 COVID-19 vaccine. This clone was found once. Its antigen is not known. TCRdb's copy holds only in-frame clones and misses some; the assay was immunoSEQ multiplex PCR. The sample records around 250,000 clones, 85% to 95% being singletons. Study observations and caveats: Donors, mostly white British, included more females; clonal diversity was possibly underestimated. Unmutated variant regions are reportedly targeted by nearly half of spike-specific TCRs.

The CDR3 extends over 13 amino acids. The sequencing here drew on peripheral blood, taken on day 0 of AZD1222 vaccination. This clonotype was obtained from an adult in good health. The chain uses TRBV21-1 and TRBJ1-2; whether TRBD1, the table's D call, matches the DNA was not checked. TRBV21-1 is a documented pseudogene. CDR3 DNA sequence: TGTGCCAGCAGGTTGCAGGGGGCGGATGGCTACACCTTC. Amino acid sequence: CASRLQGADGYTF.